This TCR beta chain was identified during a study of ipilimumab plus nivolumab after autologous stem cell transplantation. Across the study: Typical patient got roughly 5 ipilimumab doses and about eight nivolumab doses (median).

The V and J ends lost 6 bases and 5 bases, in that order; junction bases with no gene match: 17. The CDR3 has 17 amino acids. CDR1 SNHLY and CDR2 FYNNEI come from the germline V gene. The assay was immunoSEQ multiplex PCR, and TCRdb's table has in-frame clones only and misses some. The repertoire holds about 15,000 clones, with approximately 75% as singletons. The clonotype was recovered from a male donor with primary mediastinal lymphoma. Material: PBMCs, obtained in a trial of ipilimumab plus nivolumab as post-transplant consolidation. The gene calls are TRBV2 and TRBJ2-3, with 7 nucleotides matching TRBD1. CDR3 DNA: TGTGCCAGCAGACTCGGGACAGCACGACGGGTTCAAGATACGCAGTATTTT. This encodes CASRLGTARRVQDTQYF.